The 9 T cell receptor beta chains presented below share a single source sample, sequenced in a study of blood T cell repertoires in COVID-19. Method: immunoSEQ multiplex PCR; TCRdb's copy keeps in-frame clones and lacks some. The table lists 150,000 to 200,000 clones, about 86% of them singletons. The sample taken for sequencing was peripheral blood. These receptors were obtained from a man between 60 and 70 years old with acute or convalescent COVID-19.

Here the CDR3 DNA reads TGTGCCAGTAGTAAGGAAGGGACAGGGGTCTATGGCTACACCTTC. As protein: CASSKEGTGVYGYTF. The V and J genes are TRBV19 and TRBJ1-2, with 10 bases aligning to TRBD1. CDR1 is LNHDA, CDR2 SQIVND, per germline (reference sequence). CDR3 length equals 15 residues. J gave up 4 bases and V 4 bases, and 6 bases lay outside the gene matches.

The rearrangement links TRBV7-9 to TRBJ1-2; 7 bases are a match to TRBD1. J was trimmed by 8 bases and V by 9 bases; bases with no gene match: 6. From germline, CDR1 is SEHNR and CDR2 FQNEAQ (reference sequence). The CDR3 length is 11 residues. CDR3 loop: CARGDSRGYTF. The CDR3 DNA reads TGTGCCAGGGGGGACAGCAGAGGCTACACCTTC.

The V gene is TRBV18, the J gene TRBJ2-5, with D uncertain. Deletions cut 4 bases from V and 5 bases from J, with 11 bases between. CDR1 and CDR2 (germline): KGHSH, LQKENI. The CDR3 runs to 13 residues. The chain's CDR3 is CASSLLAGETQYF. In DNA form, the CDR3 reads TGTGCCAGCTCACTGTTAGCTGGGGAGACCCAGTACTTC.

Relative to its sample, this clone is medium-sized (0.01 to 0.1%). The chain recombines TRBV19 with TRBJ1-1; 8 nucleotides match TRBD1. Germline CDR1 LNHDA, CDR2 SQIVND (reference sequence). CDR3 length: 15 residues. The ends lost 6 bases at V and 0 bases at J; junction bases unmatched: 6. CDR3 protein: CASSTDRDLNTEAFF. The CDR3 DNA is TGTGCCAGTAGCACGGACAGGGATCTGAACACTGAAGCTTTCTTT.

The V call is TRBV28, the J call TRBJ1-1; possible D gene TRBD1, 6 bases. Germline CDR1 reads MDHEN; CDR2 reads SYDVKM. The CDR3 runs to 15 residues. Trimming took 1 base from V and 7 from J, leaving 16 bases between them. CDR3 DNA sequence: TGTGCCAGCAGTTTATTTGGGGGCGCTGGGTTTGAAGCTTTCTTT. Its translation is CASSLFGGAGFEAFF. Using reference TRBV28 and TRBJ1-1 for the parts outside the CDR3, the full variable domain is DVKVTQSSRYLVKRTGEKVFLECVQDMDHENMFWYRQDPGLGLRLIYFSYDVKMKEKGDIPEGYSVSREKKERFSLILESASTNQTSMYLCASSLFGGAGFEAFFGQGTRLTVV.

This clone has a single count. The V call is TRBV7-3, the J call TRBJ1-3; the D gene is possibly TRBD1 (5 bases). The germline CDR1 and CDR2 sequences are SGHTA and FQGTGA. This CDR3 region has 15 residues. V was trimmed by 5 bases and J by 0 bases, leaving 11 bases between them. CDR3 protein: CASSRSGDSGNTIYF. The CDR3 DNA is TGTGCCAGCAGCCGATCGGGGGACTCTGGAAACACCATATATTTT.

This chain connects TRBV19 to TRBJ2-1; 11 positions match TRBD1. The ends lost 4 bases at V and 5 bases at J; junction bases unmatched: 4. Per germline, CDR1 LNHDA and CDR2 SQIVND (reference sequence). CDR3 length: 15 residues. The CDR3 region has the DNA TGTGCCAGTAGTACGGACAGGGGGCTTAACAATGAGCAGTTCTTC. Its translation is CASSTDRGLNNEQFF.

V gene TRBV13 combines with J gene TRBJ2-2, with TRBD1 matching over 7 bases. J was trimmed by 1 base and V by 5 bases; bases with no gene match: 4. This CDR3 contains 15 residues. CDR1 and CDR2 (germline): PRHDT, FYEKMQ (reference sequence). This chain's CDR3 is CASSHGTENTGELFF. The CDR3 region has the DNA TGTGCCAGCAGCCACGGGACAGAGAACACCGGGGAGCTGTTTTTT.

The CDR3 reads CASSQPGAVGYTF. For the CDR3, the DNA is TGTGCCAGCAGCCAACCAGGTGCCGTTGGCTACACCTTC. The chain has TRBV11-2 and TRBJ1-2, with unresolved D. V gave up 5 bases and J gave up 7 bases, with 14 bases separating them. Germline CDR1 SGHAT, CDR2 FQNNGV. CDR3 length equals 13 residues.